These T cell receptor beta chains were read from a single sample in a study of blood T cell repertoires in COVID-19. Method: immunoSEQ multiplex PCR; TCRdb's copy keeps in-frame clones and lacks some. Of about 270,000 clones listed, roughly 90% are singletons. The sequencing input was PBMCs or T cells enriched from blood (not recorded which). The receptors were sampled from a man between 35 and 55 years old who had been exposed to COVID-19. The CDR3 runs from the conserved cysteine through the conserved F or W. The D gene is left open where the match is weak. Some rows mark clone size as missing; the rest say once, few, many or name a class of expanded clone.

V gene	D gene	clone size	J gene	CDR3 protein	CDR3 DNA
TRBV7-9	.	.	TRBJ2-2	CASSLTGNTGELFF	TGTGCCAGCAGCTTAACGGGGAACACCGGGGAGCTGTTTTTT
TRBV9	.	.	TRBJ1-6	CASSSQRDYSPLHF	TGTGCCAGCAGCTCCCAGAGGGACTATTCACCCCTCCACTTT
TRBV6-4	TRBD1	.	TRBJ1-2	CASSETGGRNYGYTF	TGTGCCAGCAGTGAGACAGGGGGCCGTAACTATGGCTACACCTTC
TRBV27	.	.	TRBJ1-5	CASSFSSRQPQHF	TGTGCCAGCAGTTTTTCGTCGCGGCAGCCCCAGCATTTT
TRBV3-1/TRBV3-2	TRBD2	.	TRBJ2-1	CASSQPGGYNEQFF	TGTGCCAGCAGCCAACCGGGAGGATACAATGAGCAGTTCTTC
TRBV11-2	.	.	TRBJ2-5	CASRLTSRETQYF	TGTGCCAGCAGATTAACTAGCCGAGAGACCCAGTACTTC
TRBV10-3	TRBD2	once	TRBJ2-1	CAISGGLAGGYNEQFF	TGTGCCATCAGTGGGGGACTAGCGGGAGGGTACAATGAGCAGTTCTTC
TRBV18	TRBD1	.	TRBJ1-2	CASSPETGGIGGYTF	TGTGCCAGCTCACCAGAGACAGGGGGAATTGGTGGCTACACCTTC
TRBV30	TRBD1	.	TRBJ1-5	CACRQGNQPQHF	TGTGCCTGTCGACAGGGAAATCAGCCCCAGCATTTT
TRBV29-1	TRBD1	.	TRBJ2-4	CSVVPQGAQGVYF	TGCAGCGTCGTACCTCAGGGGGCGCAGGGTGTTTACTTC
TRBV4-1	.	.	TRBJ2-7	CASSQDPSTGTYEQYF	TGCGCCAGCAGCCAAGATCCGTCCACGGGGACCTACGAGCAGTACTTC
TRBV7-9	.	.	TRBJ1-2	CASSLPNYYGYTF	TGTGCCAGCAGCCTCCCTAATTACTATGGCTACACCTTC
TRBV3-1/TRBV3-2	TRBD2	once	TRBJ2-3	CASSRSGSTDTQYF	TGTGCCAGCAGCCGAAGCGGGAGTACAGATACGCAGTATTTT